The 8 T cell receptor beta chains reported below all come from one sample, sequenced in a study. A single record per CDR3 protein comes from TCRdb applying MiXCR to the 5' RACE reads. This table holds about 54,000 distinct CDR3 sequences, more than 15% found once. Sequenced input: naive CD4+ T cells sorted from blood. Subset of the sample: naive CD4+ T cells, CD4+CD45RA+CD25-. The origin of the receptors is a female donor with breast cancer.

In its sample, this clonotype was seen many times. V usage is TRBV29-1 and J usage is TRBJ2-5, with D possibly called TRBD1 or TRBD2 (5 bases each). The CDR3 covers 13 residues. Per the germline V gene, CDR1 is SQVTM and CDR2 is ANQGSEA. Trimming left V 7 bases short and J 5 bases short, with 17 bases between. CDR3 nucleotide sequence: TGCAGCGGGGGACCCGTAGGTGTGGAGACCCAGTACTTC. Translating gives CSGGPVGVETQYF.

This clonotype was seen a few times. V and J are TRBV24-1 and TRBJ2-1; TRBD2 matches 7 bases. V was clipped by 2 bases and J by 2 bases; unmatched bases: 5. Germline loops: CDR1 KGHDR, CDR2 SFDVKD. The CDR3 is made up of 16 amino acids. The CDR3 DNA is TGTGCCACCAGTGATTCGTTAGCGGGCGCCTACAATGAGCAGTTCTTC. Its translation is CATSDSLAGAYNEQFF.

The chain has TRBV7-2 and TRBJ2-3; 7 bases fit TRBD1. The V gene end was trimmed by 5 bases and the J gene end by 0 bases; junction bases not matched to a gene: 5. CDR3 length: 15 amino acids. Germline V gene data show CDR1 as SGHTA and CDR2 as FQGNSA. The CDR3 sequence is CASSPKGASTDTQYF. The CDR3 DNA sequence: TGTGCCAGCAGCCCCAAGGGGGCTAGCACAGATACGCAGTATTTT.

The sample holds one count of this clonotype. The conserved phenylalanine or tryptophan normally closing the CDR3 is absent here, so this likely arose from a read error. The limits of the CDR3 on the DNA are not certain, so only TCRdb's listed CDR3 is given. The chain employs TRBV10-3 and TRBJ2-2; the table assigns TRBD1, which was not confirmed against the DNA. The CDR3 has 14 amino acids, counting both end residues. CDR1 is ENHRY and CDR2 is SYGVKD in the germline V gene. The CDR3 reads CAIRDRGDTGELLL.

This sequence joins TRBV28 and TRBJ1-2; 7 nucleotides match TRBD1. Germline loops: CDR1 MDHEN, CDR2 SYDVKM. There are 15 residues in the CDR3. V shed 2 bases and J 7 bases; nucleotides not matched to a gene: 10. The DNA for the CDR3 is TGTGCCAGCAGTTTAGGGGACCGACAGGGAGCTGGCTACACCTTC. This translates into CASSLGDRQGAGYTF.

This chain joins TRBV29-1 and TRBJ2-1; 10 bases are a match to TRBD2. The CDR3 runs to 14 residues. Trimming took 7 bases from V and 6 from J; bases not matched to a gene: 9. The germline CDR1 and CDR2 sequences are SQVTM and ANQGSEA. Here the CDR3 DNA reads TGCAGCGACAATAGCGGGAGGACCCCCAATGAGCAGTTCTTC. Amino acid sequence: CSDNSGRTPNEQFF.

This clonotype has only one observation. The CDR3 end shows no conserved phenylalanine or tryptophan, and so a read error is likely. The J gene is TRBJ1-4, the V gene TRBV7-9, with D unclear. The V end was cut by 6 bases, the J end by 12 bases, with 14 bases between. Germline CDR1 SEHNR, CDR2 FQNEAQ (reference sequence). The CDR3 consists of 12 residues. The CDR3 nucleotides are TGTGCCAGCAGTCTCACCCGGGAGGAACTGTTTTCT. The encoded protein is CASSLTREELFS.

The rearrangement links TRBV7-3 to TRBJ2-1; D perhaps matches TRBD2 (5 bases). The CDR3 is made up of 16 amino acids. The germline gives CDR1 SGHTA, CDR2 FQGTGA. Trimming cost V 4 bases and J 6 bases, with 19 bases left between them. The CDR3 protein is CASSSAGERNFNEQFF. CDR3 DNA sequence: TGTGCCAGCAGCTCAGCCGGGGAGCGGAATTTCAATGAGCAGTTCTTC.